Below, 17 T cell receptor beta chains from the same sample are listed, as sequenced in a study of graft-versus-host responses after intestinal transplantation. No antigens are known for them. Method: immunoSEQ multiplex PCR; TCRdb's copy keeps in-frame clones and lacks some. The data hold roughly 98,000 clones, with roughly 91% observed a single time. The material was unstimulated CD8+ T cells sorted from spleen or lymph node cells, obtained before transplant. The receptors here all came from a human donor who was the organ donor for an intestinal transplant.

The chain is built from TRBV28 and TRBJ1-5; D possibly corresponds to TRBD1 (5 bases). Trimming shortened V by 7 bases and J by 4 bases, and 14 bases separated the two germline ends. Germline values: CDR1 MDHEN, CDR2 SYDVKM. The CDR3 totals 14 residues. The CDR3 DNA sequence: TGTGCCAGCAAGGAGACAGCCATTAATCAGCCCCAGCATTTT. Its translation: CASKETAINQPQHF.

The V and J genes are TRBV6-4 and TRBJ1-6; maybe TRBD1 (6 bases). V was shortened by 6 bases and J by 13 bases, with 16 bases between the two germline ends. The CDR3 has 13 amino acids. Germline-derived CDR1 and CDR2 are MRHNA and SNTAGT. The CDR3 sequence is CASSRGRGRPLHF. CDR3 nucleotide sequence: TGTGCCAGCAGCAGGGGACGGGGACGGCCCCTCCACTTT.

The chain carries TRBV2 and TRBJ1-4; weak D call: TRBD1 (5 bases). The V and J ends lost 0 bases and 3 bases respectively, with 11 bases between them. This CDR3 comprises 16 residues. The V gene's germline CDR1 is SNHLY and CDR2 FYNNEI. CDR3 in DNA: TGTGCCAGCAGTGAAGCCTGGGGGGGACCTAATGAAAAACTGTTTTTT. This sequence encodes CASSEAWGGPNEKLFF.

The rearrangement joins TRBV19 to TRBJ2-1; D perhaps matches TRBD1 (6 bases). Germline assignment: CDR1 LNHDA and CDR2 SQIVND (reference sequence). The CDR3 consists of 13 residues. The V and J ends lost 9 bases and 4 bases respectively, with 13 bases between them. The CDR3 sequence is CASAQGIYNEQFF. Here the CDR3 DNA reads TGTGCCAGCGCACAGGGAATATACAATGAGCAGTTCTTC.

The CDR3 DNA follows: TGTGCCAGCAGTCCCACTTTTTTGGCGGGAGGTCGCAATGAGCAGTTCTTC. Protein: CASSPTFLAGGRNEQFF. This sequence joins TRBV7-3 and TRBJ2-1; TRBD2 matches 8 bases. After removal of 6 bases from V and 6 bases from J, the junction contained 16 bases not matched to a gene. The CDR3 consists of 17 residues. Germline-derived CDR1 and CDR2 are SGHTA and FQGTGA.

The chain combines TRBV5-6 with TRBJ2-1, with 11 positions matching TRBD2. In germline, CDR1 is SGHDT, CDR2 YYEEEE. Trimming took 7 bases from V and 8 from J; bases not matched to a gene: 8. The CDR3 has 14 amino acids. CDR3 residues: CASRETSGIYEQFF. CDR3 DNA: TGTGCCAGCCGCGAGACTAGCGGGATTTATGAGCAGTTCTTC. The entire variable domain, with the rest obtained from reference TRBV5-6 and TRBJ2-1, is as follows: DAGVTQSPTHLIKTRGQQVTLRCSPKSGHDTVSWYQQALGQGPQFIFQYYEEEERQRGNFPDRFSGHQFPNYSSELNVNALLLGDSALYLCASRETSGIYEQFFGPGTRLTVL.

The V and J genes are TRBV4-3 and TRBJ2-7; tentative D call: TRBD1 (6 bases). Germline V gives CDR1 LGHNA, CDR2 YSLEER. The CDR3 length is 15 residues. V lost 2 bases, J lost 2 bases, and 13 bases lay in between. The CDR3 bases are TGCGCCAGCAGCCAAAATCCCAGGGGCCCCTACGAGCAGTACTTC. It encodes CASSQNPRGPYEQYF.

This chain joins TRBV6-4 and TRBJ1-2, with 8 bases lining up with TRBD1. The germline V gene has CDR1 MRHNA and CDR2 SNTAGT. This CDR3 is 14 amino acids long. V shed 6 bases and J 5 bases; nucleotides not matched to a gene: 8. CDR3 in DNA: TGTGCCAGCAGCCCTAGACAGGGGTCATATGGCTACACCTTC. This encodes CASSPRQGSYGYTF.

The chain couples TRBV2 to TRBJ2-3; TRBD2 agrees at 8 bases. This CDR3 spans 15 amino acids. Germline V gene lookup returns CDR1 SNHLY and CDR2 FYNNEI. Trimming at V came to 7 bases and at J to 4 bases, leaving 10 bases not matched to a gene. CDR3 amino acids: CASISGGLGPDTQYF. The CDR3 coding sequence is TGTGCCAGCATAAGCGGGGGCCTTGGTCCAGATACGCAGTATTTT. Based on the CDR3 plus reference TRBV2 and TRBJ2-3, the full variable domain is EPEVTQTPSHQVTQMGQEVILRCVPISNHLYFYWYRQILGQKVEFLVSFYNNEISEKSEIFDDQFSVERPDGSNFTLKIRSTKLEDSAMYFCASISGGLGPDTQYFGPGTRLTVL.

The chain combines TRBV5-6 with TRBJ2-7; 7 nucleotides agree with TRBD1. This CDR3 spans 14 amino acids. The V segment lost 5 bases and the J segment 0 bases; nucleotides outside the gene matches: 5. CDR1 and CDR2 (germline): SGHDT, YYEEEE. CDR3 in amino acids: CASRTGMSSYEQYF. The CDR3 DNA follows: TGTGCCAGCAGGACAGGGATGAGCTCCTACGAGCAGTACTTC.

The chain links TRBV2 to TRBJ1-6; D is undetermined. The CDR3 runs to 13 residues. Germline V CDR1 and CDR2: SNHLY, FYNNEI. V dropped 7 bases and J dropped 10 bases, with 14 bases sitting between them. The CDR3 is CASMEASVSPLHF. Written as DNA, the CDR3 is TGTGCCAGCATGGAGGCTTCAGTATCACCCCTCCACTTT.

V is TRBV28 and J is TRBJ2-3, with 10 bases that match TRBD2. CDR3 length: 15 residues. Trimming removed 3 bases from V and 4 bases from J; junction bases left unmatched: 4. Germline V gene lookup returns CDR1 MDHEN and CDR2 SYDVKM. The CDR3 DNA is TGTGCCAGCAGTTTGAGCCTAGCGGGAGCAGATACGCAGTATTTT. Its protein is CASSLSLAGADTQYF.

This rearrangement joins TRBV19 to TRBJ2-7; the match to TRBD1 covers 10 bases. This CDR3 is built from 14 residues. CDR1 is LNHDA and CDR2 is SQIVND in the germline V gene (reference sequence). The ends lost 6 bases at V and 5 bases at J; junction bases unmatched: 7. CDR3 protein: CASSPAGTGDEQYF. CDR3 sequence (DNA): TGTGCCAGTAGCCCAGCCGGGACAGGGGACGAGCAGTACTTC.

V and J are TRBV9 and TRBJ2-7, with 7 bases that match TRBD2. Germline trimming cut 5 bases from V and 3 bases from J; bases unmatched to any gene: 8. The CDR3 totals 14 residues. Germline CDR1 reads SGDLS; CDR2 reads YYNGEE. The CDR3 nucleotides are TGTGCCAGCAGTTCTCCTAGCGGCAACTACGAGCAGTACTTC. Amino acids: CASSSPSGNYEQYF.

The V call is TRBV2, the J call TRBJ2-2; a possible D gene is TRBD1 (5 bases). The V end lost 3 bases, the J end lost 5 bases, and 13 bases lay between the germline ends. CDR1 and CDR2 (germline): SNHLY, FYNNEI. The CDR3 is 15 amino acids. CDR3 protein: CASSDLTQGTGELFF. CDR3 sequence (DNA): TGTGCCAGCAGTGACCTAACTCAGGGTACCGGGGAGCTGTTTTTT.

The V call is TRBV7-8, the J call TRBJ1-4; no reliable D call. Germline CDR1 is SGHVS and CDR2 is FQNEAQ. V lost 1 base and J 3 bases, leaving 9 bases between the germline ends. The CDR3 has 15 residues. Here the CDR3 reads CASSLVVRANEKLFF. The DNA of the CDR3 is TGTGCCAGCAGCTTAGTAGTCCGGGCTAATGAAAAACTGTTTTTT. Full variable domain (missing parts from reference TRBV7-8 and TRBJ1-4): GAGVSQSPRYKVAKRGQDVALRCDPISGHVSLFWYQQALGQGPEFLTYFQNEAQLDKSGLPSDRFFAERPEGSVSTLKIQRTQQEDSAVYLCASSLVVRANEKLFFGSGTQLSVL.

V gene TRBV4-3 combines with J gene TRBJ2-3, with TRBD2 matching over 8 bases. V was pared by 4 bases and J by 2 bases, with 8 bases of the junction left unmatched. CDR1 and CDR2 from the germline V gene are LGHNA and YSLEER. The CDR3 loop spans 16 amino acids. CDR3 in DNA: TGCGCCAGCAGCCCGTGGACTAGCAGATCCACAGATACGCAGTATTTT. This sequence encodes CASSPWTSRSTDTQYF.